One and the same sample provided the 28 T cell receptor beta chains below, sequenced in a study of blood T cell repertoires in COVID-19. Repertoires were generated with immunoSEQ multiplex PCR, while TCRdb's copy carries only in-frame clones and drops some. The table lists 130,000 or so clones, approximately 84% of them singletons, with roughly 13% in the top ten. Specimen: peripheral blood. The receptors come from a human donor in a cohort sampled during active COVID-19.

The genes are TRBV19 and TRBJ2-7; 11 bases are shared with TRBD2. V lost 5 bases to trimming and J lost 2 bases; unmatched junction nucleotides: 2. Germline values: CDR1 LNHDA, CDR2 SQIVND (reference sequence). The CDR3 contains 14 residues. The CDR3 coding sequence is TGTGCCAGTAGTTCTAGCGGGGGGCCCTACGAGCAGTACTTC. Residues: CASSSSGGPYEQYF.

This clone was seen a single time. This chain connects TRBV6-5 to TRBJ2-5; the match to TRBD2 covers 9 bases. This CDR3 is built from 14 residues. V trimming: 5 bases; J trimming: 5 bases; junction bases outside the gene matches: 6. Germline V gene sequence: CDR1 MNHEY, CDR2 SVGAGI. This chain's CDR3 is CASSPWTSDETQYF. CDR3 coding DNA: TGTGCCAGCAGTCCCTGGACTAGCGATGAGACCCAGTACTTC.

The CDR3 is CSADMNTEAFF. In DNA form, the CDR3 reads TGCAGCGCTGACATGAACACTGAAGCTTTCTTT. V is TRBV29-1 and J is TRBJ1-1; no clear D gene. Germline CDR1 SQVTM, CDR2 ANQGSEA. The CDR3 covers 11 residues. Trimming took 7 bases from V and 0 from J, leaving 6 bases between them.

The rearrangement joins TRBV15 to TRBJ2-7; 9 bases are shared with TRBD2. The germline gives CDR1 LNHNV, CDR2 YYDKDF (reference sequence). V shed 3 bases and J 4 bases; nucleotides not matched to a gene: 7. This CDR3 contains 15 residues. Here the CDR3 DNA reads TGTGCCACCAGCAGTATAGCGGGGGCCTCGTACGAGCAGTACTTC. It specifies CATSSIAGASYEQYF. Together with reference TRBV15 and TRBJ2-7, the CDR3 gives the full variable domain: DAMVIQNPRYQVTQFGKPVTLSCSQTLNHNVMYWYQQKSSQAPKLLFHYYDKDFNNEADTPDNFQSRRPNTSFCFLDIRSPGLGDTAMYLCATSSIAGASYEQYFGPGTRLTVT.

This chain joins TRBV19 and TRBJ2-1, with D tentatively TRBD1 (5 bases). Germline values: CDR1 LNHDA, CDR2 SQIVND (reference sequence). The CDR3 spans 20 residues. The ends were cut back, 1 base at V and 0 bases at J, with 22 bases in the middle. CDR3: CASSIGGAGQRPSSYNEQFF. For the CDR3, the DNA is TGTGCCAGTAGTATAGGGGGCGCAGGACAACGTCCCAGCTCCTACAATGAGCAGTTCTTC.

This sequence joins TRBV9 and TRBJ1-3; no definite D call. V gave up 0 bases and J gave up 2 bases, with 6 bases separating them. The CDR3 is 14 amino acids. The V gene's germline CDR1 is SGDLS and CDR2 YYNGEE. The CDR3 DNA reads as TGTGCCAGCAGCGTAGTGGCAACTGGAAACACCATATATTTT. Translation gives CASSVVATGNTIYF.

The chain couples TRBV18 to TRBJ1-1; D is unresolved. In germline, CDR1 is KGHSH, CDR2 LQKENI. This CDR3 is built from 16 residues. Deletions cut 2 bases from V and 6 bases from J, with 19 bases between. The CDR3 sequence: CASSPNSVAASPEAFF. The CDR3 coding sequence is TGTGCCAGCTCACCAAATAGCGTCGCGGCCTCACCTGAAGCTTTCTTT.

This chain joins TRBV27 and TRBJ1-4; 7 bases line up with TRBD1. J was trimmed by 0 bases and V by 7 bases; bases with no gene match: 2. This CDR3 is built from 14 residues. CDR1 and CDR2 (germline): MNHEY, SMNVEV (reference sequence). In nucleotides, the CDR3 is TGTGCCAGCAAAGACAGGGCAACTAATGAAAAACTGTTTTTT. Translated: CASKDRATNEKLFF.

In this sample, this clone turned up a few times. This chain connects TRBV21-1 to TRBJ2-5; no check of the table's D call, TRBD2, against the DNA was made. TRBV21-1 is tagged as a pseudogene. There are 17 residues in the CDR3. The CDR3 spells CASSKALGGWIQETQYF. The CDR3 region has the DNA TGTGCCAGCAGCAAAGCGCTCGGGGGGTGGATCCAAGAGACCCAGTACTTC.

The chain joins TRBV30 to TRBJ1-2, with a weak D call TRBD1 (6 bases). From germline, CDR1 is GTSNPN and CDR2 SVGIG (reference sequence). Trimming shortened V by 2 bases and J by 4 bases, and 14 bases separated the two germline ends. This CDR3 comprises 14 residues. The CDR3 protein is CAWSRDTGSYGYTF. The CDR3 coding sequence is TGTGCCTGGAGTAGGGACACGGGATCCTATGGCTACACCTTC.

J is TRBJ1-1 and V is TRBV27; D is perhaps TRBD1 (5 bases). The CDR3 runs to 11 residues. Germline-derived CDR1 and CDR2 are MNHEY and SMNVEV (reference sequence). The ends were cut back, 5 bases at V and 6 bases at J, with 7 bases in the middle. The CDR3 DNA follows: TGTGCCAGCAGTCAAGGGGCTGAAGCTTTCTTT. Translation: CASSQGAEAFF.

The V call is TRBV4-1, the J call TRBJ1-1, with 7 bases fitting TRBD1. The CDR3 is 15 amino acids. The V gene's germline CDR1 is MGHRA and CDR2 YSYEKL. The junction had 7 bases not matched to a gene; V was cut back by 5 bases and J by 1 base. The CDR3, as DNA: TGCGCCAGCAGCTTACCGGGACAGCCGAACACTGAAGCTTTCTTT. Translated, it gives CASSLPGQPNTEAFF.

The chain links TRBV4-1 to TRBJ1-6; possible D gene TRBD1, 5 bases. Germline lookup yields CDR1 MGHRA and CDR2 YSYEKL. CDR3 length: 18 amino acids. V was pared by 7 bases and J by 7 bases, with 26 bases between. Here the CDR3 DNA reads TGCGCCAGCAAGGATACCCGGGGGTCCGGAACTATCAATTCACCCCTCCACTTT. It specifies CASKDTRGSGTINSPLHF.

This clone was recorded once. The chain couples TRBV11-2 to TRBJ1-2; D is perhaps TRBD1 (5 bases). There are 13 residues in the CDR3. Trimming removed 3 bases from V and 4 bases from J, with 9 bases in between. The germline CDR1 and CDR2 sequences are SGHAT and FQNNGV. Here the CDR3 reads CASSLSGGYGYTF. DNA for the CDR3: TGTGCCAGCAGCTTGTCCGGGGGCTATGGCTACACCTTC. The variable domain in full, completed from reference TRBV11-2 and TRBJ1-2, reads EAGVAQSPRYKIIEKRQSVAFWCNPISGHATLYWYQQILGQGPKLLIQFQNNGVVDDSQLPKDRFSAERLKGVDSTLKIQPAKLEDSAVYLCASSLSGGYGYTFGSGTRLTVV.

This rearrangement joins TRBV4-1 to TRBJ2-3; 9 bases agree with TRBD2. Looked up from germline, CDR1 is MGHRA and CDR2 is YSYEKL. CDR3 length equals 18 residues. Trimming at V came to 0 bases and at J to 3 bases, leaving 10 bases not matched to a gene. The CDR3, as DNA: TGCGCCAGCAGCCAAGATCCGGCGATAGCGGGGGAGACAGATACGCAGTATTTT. Amino acid sequence: CASSQDPAIAGETDTQYF.

In this sample, this clone turned up a few times. The chain uses TRBV19 and TRBJ1-2; weak D call: TRBD1 (5 bases). Per germline, CDR1 LNHDA and CDR2 SQIVND (reference sequence). Trimming took 1 base from V and 8 from J, leaving 14 bases between them. The CDR3 runs 14 residues. The DNA for the CDR3 is TGTGCCAGTAGTATAGGGGGCCGGATCGGGGGCTACACCTTC. Residues: CASSIGGRIGGYTF. The whole variable domain, remainder taken from reference TRBV19 and TRBJ1-2, is DGGITQSPKYLFRKEGQNVTLSCEQNLNHDAMYWYRQDPGQGLRLIYYSQIVNDFQKGDIAEGYSVSREKKESFPLTVTSAQKNPTAFYLCASSIGGRIGGYTFGSGTRLTVV.

The rearrangement uses TRBV4-2 and TRBJ2-3; a weak D match, TRBD2 (5 bases). Germline V lookup: CDR1 LGHNA, CDR2 YNFKEQ. The CDR3 consists of 16 residues. V gave up 0 bases and J gave up 4 bases, with 14 bases separating them. CDR3 residues: CASSQEADSGADTQYF. The CDR3 DNA sequence: TGTGCCAGCAGCCAAGAAGCGGACTCGGGTGCAGATACGCAGTATTTT.

The chain joins TRBV6-5 to TRBJ2-2; 7 bases fit TRBD1. The CDR3 is made up of 16 amino acids. Germline V gives CDR1 MNHEY, CDR2 SVGAGI. Unmatched junction bases numbered 6, after V lost 2 bases and J lost 3 bases. The chain's CDR3 is CASSYMGQLHTGELFF. The CDR3 DNA reads TGTGCCAGCAGTTACATGGGACAGCTACACACCGGGGAGCTGTTTTTT.

The chain recombines TRBV11-1 with TRBJ2-5, with TRBD1 matching 8 bases. Germline V lookup: CDR1 SGHAT, CDR2 FQDESV (reference sequence). V trimming: 5 bases; J trimming: 2 bases; junction bases outside the gene matches: 4. The CDR3 totals 14 residues. CDR3 sequence (DNA): TGTGCCAGCAGCCCCCGACAGGGGCAAGAGACCCAGTACTTC. Translation gives CASSPRQGQETQYF.

The chain couples TRBV5-1 to TRBJ1-1; 7 positions match TRBD1. This CDR3 spans 15 amino acids. Looked up from germline, CDR1 is SGHRS and CDR2 is YFSETQ. V gave up 6 bases and J gave up 0 bases; unmatched junction bases: 8. CDR3 nucleotide sequence: TGCGCCAGCAAAGAACAGGGGCTATTGAACACTGAAGCTTTCTTT. Its translation is CASKEQGLLNTEAFF.

The chain carries TRBV6-5 and TRBJ1-1, with 12 bases matching TRBD1. The length of the CDR3 is 14 residues. V gave up 6 bases and J gave up 7 bases; unmatched junction bases: 6. CDR1 MNHEY and CDR2 SVGAGI come from the germline V gene. In DNA form, the CDR3 reads TGTGCCAGCAGCAGGGACAGGGGGCCTGGTGAAGCTTTCTTT. Translating gives CASSRDRGPGEAFF.

The J gene is TRBJ2-1, the V gene TRBV4-2; D is ambiguous. The germline V gene encodes CDR1 LGHNA and CDR2 YNFKEQ. Trimming stripped 3 bases from V and 3 bases from J, with 6 bases between. The CDR3 is 13 residues long. The CDR3 here is CASSHPGYNEQFF. The CDR3, as DNA: TGTGCCAGCAGCCATCCCGGCTACAATGAGCAGTTCTTC.

This clone was counted a single time. This chain connects TRBV5-8 to TRBJ2-5; 13 bases are a match to TRBD2. The CDR3 totals 15 residues. Trimming cost V 4 bases and J 3 bases; bases outside gene matches: 3. Germline values: CDR1 SGHTS, CDR2 YDEGEE. In DNA, the CDR3 is TGTGCCAGCAGCCACGGACTAGCGGGGGAAGAGACCCAGTACTTC. This gives the protein CASSHGLAGEETQYF.

The chain carries TRBV28 and TRBJ2-7; TRBD2 matches 12 bases. J was trimmed by 6 bases and V by 1 base; bases with no gene match: 4. The germline V gene has CDR1 MDHEN and CDR2 SYDVKM. The CDR3 has 15 amino acids. In DNA form, the CDR3 reads TGTGCCAGCAGTTTATTTACTAGCGGGGGGCGCGAGCAGTACTTC. Protein product: CASSLFTSGGREQYF.

This chain joins TRBV20-1 and TRBJ2-1; tentatively, D is TRBD2 (7 bases). CDR3 length: 15 residues. Germline V gives CDR1 DFQATT, CDR2 SNEGSKA (reference sequence). V lost 3 bases to trimming and J lost 7 bases, with 19 bases between them. As DNA, the CDR3 is TGCAGTGCTAGTAGGGAGGGGGGTTCTTGGAATGAGCAGTTCTTC. Translating it yields CSASREGGSWNEQFF.

V gene TRBV27 combines with J gene TRBJ1-5; 9 bases map to TRBD1. Per germline, CDR1 MNHEY and CDR2 SMNVEV (reference sequence). Trimming took 6 bases from V and 5 from J; bases not matched to a gene: 17. This CDR3 contains 18 residues. CDR3 nucleotides: TGTGCCAGCAGAAGAGGGGGGGGACCGGGACAGGGACATCAGCCCCAGCATTTT. Its translation: CASRRGGGPGQGHQPQHF.

Written as DNA, the CDR3 is TGTGCCAGCTCACCACCGGCCAAACCTAACTATGGCTACACCTTC. Its protein is CASSPPAKPNYGYTF. This chain connects TRBV18 to TRBJ1-2; D remains ambiguous. Trimming took off 0 bases at V and 0 bases at J, with 8 bases between the two ends. The germline gives CDR1 KGHSH, CDR2 LQKENI. The CDR3 sequence is 15 residues long.

The chain links TRBV19 to TRBJ1-5, with 7 bases aligning to TRBD1. CDR1 and CDR2 from the germline V gene are LNHDA and SQIVND (reference sequence). After removal of 6 bases from V and 7 bases from J, the junction contained 21 bases not matched to a gene. CDR3 length: 18 residues. The CDR3 reads CASSGGPQGQRVGQPQHF. The CDR3 DNA follows: TGTGCCAGTAGCGGGGGCCCCCAGGGACAGCGTGTGGGCCAGCCCCAGCATTTT.